This is a list of T cell receptor beta chains from one sample in a study of shared clonotypes between healthy human individuals. The repertoire was sequenced with immunoSEQ multiplex PCR; TCRdb's copy has only in-frame clones and lacks some. The sample contains 2.3 million or so clones, approximately 95% of which appear only once. The specimen sequenced was naive CD4+ T cells from PBMCs. All receptors come from a man younger than 35 in good health. Some clones in this sample may be carry-over from other donors' samples. CDR3s include the opening cysteine and the closing phenylalanine or tryptophan. The order of the fields is J gene, V gene, D gene, clone size, CDR3 protein, CDR3 DNA. The D gene is left open where the match is weak. Clone size is given for some rows only: seen once, a few or many times, or a class if the clone is expanded.

J: TRBJ2-4
V: TRBV30
D: -
size: once
CDR3: CAWSVPGIAKNIQYF
DNA: TGTGCCTGGAGTGTACCGGGGATAGCCAAAAACATTCAGTACTTC

J: TRBJ2-3
V: TRBV5-1
D: TRBD2
size: -
CDR3: CASSLPGAGAADTQYF
DNA: TGCGCCAGCAGCCTCCCCGGCGCGGGAGCCGCAGATACGCAGTATTTT

J: TRBJ2-5
V: TRBV2
D: -
size: -
CDR3: CAGQGFGRETQYF
DNA: TGTGCCGGCCAGGGGTTTGGGAGGGAGACCCAGTACTTC

J: TRBJ2-1
V: TRBV5-1
D: TRBD2
size: -
CDR3: CASSALAGEGNEQFF
DNA: TGCGCCAGCAGCGCACTAGCGGGAGAGGGGAATGAGCAGTTCTTC

J: TRBJ1-2
V: TRBV15
D: -
size: few
CDR3: CATSRDRSDNYGYTF
DNA: TGTGCCACCAGCAGAGATCGGTCCGATAACTATGGCTACACCTTC

J: TRBJ2-7
V: TRBV6-5
D: -
size: -
CDR3: CASSNGQSVEEQYF
DNA: TGTGCCAGCAGTAATGGACAGTCGGTGGAAGAGCAGTACTTC

J: TRBJ2-1
V: TRBV7-9
D: -
size: once
CDR3: CASSSNYGTTLHEQFF
DNA: TGTGCCAGCAGCTCCAACTACGGGACCACTTTACATGAGCAGTTCTTC

J: TRBJ2-7
V: TRBV29-1
D: -
size: -
CDR3: CSVGRPAEQYF
DNA: TGCAGCGTTGGGAGGCCGGCCGAGCAGTACTTC

J: TRBJ2-2
V: TRBV7-9
D: -
size: once
CDR3: CASSRYESGELFF
DNA: TGTGCCAGCAGCCGCTATGAATCCGGGGAGCTGTTTTTT

J: TRBJ2-1
V: TRBV4-1
D: -
size: -
CDR3: CASSRGYEQFF
DNA: TGCGCCAGCAGCCGAGGATATGAGCAGTTCTTC

J: TRBJ1-2
V: TRBV28
D: -
size: -
CDR3: CASSLRGPNYGYTF
DNA: TGTGCCAGCAGTTTACGGGGGCCCAACTATGGCTACACCTTC

J: TRBJ1-2
V: TRBV4-3
D: -
size: -
CDR3: CASSQERGSYGYTF
DNA: TGCGCCAGCAGCCAAGAGCGGGGCTCCTATGGCTACACCTTC

J: TRBJ1-4
V: TRBV5-6
D: -
size: -
CDR3: CASSLAGGIVEKLFF
DNA: TGTGCCAGCAGCTTGGCCGGGGGAATAGTTGAAAAACTGTTTTTT

J: TRBJ1-3
V: TRBV6-5
D: TRBD1
size: -
CDR3: CASSSTGGGGNTIYF
DNA: TGTGCCAGCAGTTCTACAGGGGGGGGAGGAAACACCATATATTTT

J: TRBJ2-3
V: TRBV11-3
D: TRBD2
size: -
CDR3: CASSLAGALGTDTQYF
DNA: TGTGCCAGCTCACTAGCGGGAGCCCTCGGGACAGATACGCAGTATTTT

J: TRBJ1-2
V: TRBV19
D: TRBD1
size: -
CDR3: CASRDRGEGNYGYTF
DNA: TGTGCCAGTAGGGACAGGGGGGAAGGTAACTATGGCTACACCTTC

J: TRBJ2-2
V: TRBV28
D: -
size: -
CDR3: CASSKRLSNPAPGELFF
DNA: TGTGCCAGCAGTAAAAGATTGAGCAACCCTGCCCCCGGGGAGCTGTTTTTT

J: TRBJ2-2
V: TRBV5-1
D: -
size: -
CDR3: CASGPTGGSHGELFF
DNA: TGCGCCAGCGGCCCCACCGGGGGAAGTCACGGGGAGCTGTTTTTT

J: TRBJ2-5
V: TRBV29-1
D: -
size: -
CDR3: CSVRPWGIETQYF
DNA: TGCAGCGTTCGCCCTTGGGGTATAGAGACCCAGTACTTC

J: TRBJ2-7
V: TRBV5-4
D: -
size: -
CDR3: CASSSLGSGTQYF
DNA: TGTGCCAGCAGCTCGCTGGGAAGCGGGACACAGTACTTC

J: TRBJ2-7
V: TRBV9
D: -
size: -
CDR3: CASSARNRDEQYF
DNA: TGTGCCAGCAGCGCTCGAAACAGGGACGAGCAGTACTTC

J: TRBJ2-3
V: TRBV7-3
D: -
size: -
CDR3: CASSLGGYTQYF
DNA: TGTGCCAGCAGCTTAGGAGGTTATACGCAGTATTTT

J: TRBJ1-4
V: TRBV27
D: -
size: -
CDR3: CASRRTASEKLFF
DNA: TGTGCCAGCAGGCGGACGGCGAGTGAAAAACTGTTTTTT

J: TRBJ1-4
V: TRBV5-1
D: TRBD1
size: -
CDR3: CASSIPQGMNEKLFF
DNA: TGCGCCAGCAGCATACCACAGGGGATGAATGAAAAACTGTTTTTT

J: TRBJ2-2
V: TRBV5-1
D: TRBD1
size: -
CDR3: CASSLTWDRTTGELFF
DNA: TGCGCCAGCAGCCTAACCTGGGACAGGACGACCGGGGAGCTGTTTTTT

J: TRBJ1-1
V: TRBV4-1
D: -
size: few
CDR3: CASSQGRVPSNTEAFF
DNA: TGCGCCAGCAGCCAAGGAAGGGTTCCTTCGAACACTGAAGCTTTCTTT

J: TRBJ2-5
V: TRBV11-3
D: -
size: -
CDR3: CASSLVAGTGGTETQYF
DNA: TGTGCCAGCAGCTTAGTTGCCGGGACTGGAGGGACAGAGACCCAGTACTTC

J: TRBJ1-5
V: TRBV5-1
D: TRBD1
size: -
CDR3: CASSLGVQGGQPQHF
DNA: TGCGCCAGCAGCTTGGGTGTTCAGGGGGGCCAGCCCCAGCATTTT

J: TRBJ1-2
V: TRBV19
D: TRBD1
size: -
CDR3: CASPLTRDRVLVGYTF
DNA: TGTGCCAGTCCCCTGACCCGGGACAGGGTGCTTGTTGGCTACACCTTC

J: TRBJ1-4
V: TRBV28
D: -
size: -
CDR3: CASSFRTNEKLFF
DNA: TGTGCCAGCAGCTTCCGGACTAATGAAAAACTGTTTTTT

J: TRBJ1-1
V: TRBV6-5
D: TRBD1
size: few
CDR3: CASSTPWDSEAFF
DNA: TGTGCCAGCAGTACTCCTTGGGACAGTGAAGCTTTCTTT

J: TRBJ2-7
V: TRBV7-2
D: TRBD1
size: -
CDR3: CASSIGQGDYYEQYF
DNA: TGTGCCAGCAGCATCGGACAGGGGGACTATTACGAGCAGTACTTC

J: TRBJ1-4
V: TRBV5-1
D: -
size: -
CDR3: CASSAIGTDEKLFF
DNA: TGCGCCAGCAGCGCCATCGGGACGGATGAAAAACTGTTTTTT